This entry concerns a single TCR beta chain. This clone's antigen is unknown. No much larger clone exists at a distance of one base, and base qualities are not known. The source of the sample is a study of blood T cell repertoires in COVID-19 (dated by TCRdb to the early 2020s). Turning to the overall study: For ImmuneRACE Cohort 3, a participant was defined as recovered based on two consecutive negative NP/OP PCR tests, clearance by a healthcare professional, or resolution of symptoms. Where available, HLA class I and class II types were taken from metadata supplied by the sample provider and were not determined by assay-based typing. Samples covering the acute and convalescent phases of COVID-19 were provided by collaborators in the United States, Italy and Spain. A freely available public database, intended as a resource for researchers studying the immune response to SARS-CoV-2, is where the repertoires were released. The samples were drawn from two sources: the first 160 participants of the ongoing ImmuneRACE study, and 1,000 to 1,500 subjects contributed by 6 global collaborators. Deeply sampled blood TCRbeta repertoires from subjects exposed to, actively infected with, or recovered from COVID-19 were included in the dataset. The sample metadata nearly always contained a de-identified subject ID, COVID-19 status, age in years and sex. The material from the prospective study consisted of cDNA or gDNA derived from T cells, B-cell-depleted T cells, or PBMCs. What the work shows at the level of the full study, not this receptor alone: How much clinical and demographic metadata was included differed by source and by participant, and the metadata was provided uncurated.

Between the V and J ends, shortened by 3 bases and 4 bases respectively, the junction contains 19 bases. The CDR3, from cysteine to phenylalanine, totals 17 residues. Of the read, only the CDR3 DNA is kept; its 51 bases are in frame from base 1. Based on the germline V gene (reference sequence), the CDR1 and CDR2 sequences are LNHDA and SQIVND. The immunoSEQ Assay, a bias-controlled multiplex PCR, was used to amplify TCRbeta CDR3 regions from genomic DNA. For the original study's pipeline: Within the assay, amplification of reference gene primers was used to estimate how many nucleated cells each sample contained. Sequence reads were collapsed and filtered to measure the absolute abundance of every unique TCRbeta CDR3 rearrangement. For each sample, productive Simpson clonality was calculated as the square root of Simpson's diversity index over productive rearrangements. TCRdb provides this immuneACCESS table in a form limited to in-frame rearrangements. Some clones are lacking; in checked studies, under half of them reflect an unresolved V gene, and why the rest are absent is not known. D and trimming were read from the DNA, whereas the V and J calls and clone size are those reported in that table. The table for this sample lists over 250,000 clones; approximately 90% of them were counted only once. Jointly, the top ten make up roughly 2% of the sample.

In the prospective study, participants were roughly 18 to 100 years old, resided in approximately 25 geographic areas of the United States, and were enrolled through a virtual design. To assign participants to cohorts, the prospective study relied on clinical history that participants themselves reported in a screening survey and a study questionnaire. In the prospective study, mobile phlebotomists collected whole blood, serum and a nasopharyngeal or oropharyngeal swab from each participant. Over an approximately 2-month period, participants in the prospective study had the option of providing additional blood draws and questionnaires. Prospective study blood samples were shipped either frozen or at room temperature before DNA extraction.

The chain joins TRBV19 to TRBJ1-5; the D gene is possibly TRBD1, with 5 bases matching. This clonotype was sampled from a woman aged 60 to 75 in a cohort exposed to, infected with or recovered from COVID-19 (not recorded which). Material: PBMCs or T cells enriched from blood (not recorded which). The CDR3 protein is CASSIRDYRDPNQPQHF. Here is the DNA: TGTGCCAGTAGTATTAGGGACTACCGGGACCCTAATCAGCCCCAGCATTTT.